The source of this TCR beta chain is a study of T cell responses to AZD1222 COVID-19 vaccine. The CDR3 sequence is 14 residues long. Germline values: CDR1 SGHRS, CDR2 YFSETQ. V lost 3 bases and J 0 bases, leaving 9 bases between the germline ends. The table came from immunoSEQ multiplex PCR; TCRdb's copy has only in-frame clones and leaves some out. The sample consists of around 150,000 clones, approximately 89% of them appearing once. The source was peripheral blood, collected 28 days after the second AZD1222 dose. This receptor was obtained from an adult who received the AZD1222 COVID-19 vaccine. The chain has TRBV5-1 and TRBJ1-1, with TRBD1 as a possible D gene (5 bases). This CDR3 reads CASSWDGLNTEAFF. The CDR3 DNA sequence: TGCGCCAGCAGCTGGGACGGACTGAACACTGAAGCTTTCTTT.